This TCR beta chain was sequenced in a study of cytomegalovirus exposure and HLA in healthy donors. With respect to this clone: The antigen is unknown.

Study-wide findings and caveats: High specificity and sensitivity for cytomegalovirus status were reported for the classifier.

With 60 Vbeta and 13 Jbeta primers, the PCR was carried out. Sequencing was performed with immunoSEQ multiplex PCR; in TCRdb, only in-frame clones are kept and a portion is missing. The table lists around 280,000 clones, about 87% of them singletons, with approximately 2.2% in the top ten. Germline assignment: CDR1 SEHNR and CDR2 FQNEAQ (reference sequence). V lost 7 bases to trimming and J lost 3 bases, with 12 bases between them. This CDR3 has 13 residues. The chain combines TRBV7-9 with TRBJ1-1; TRBD1 is a possible D gene (5 bases). The sequence was collected from a woman under 30 in good health and CMV-seronegative. Sequencing used PBMCs. The CDR3 loop is CASKDWGDTEAFF. The CDR3 nucleotides read TGTGCCAGCAAGGATTGGGGGGACACTGAAGCTTTCTTT.